This T cell receptor beta chain was observed in a study of T cell responses to AZD1222 COVID-19 vaccine. The germline gives CDR1 SGHTS, CDR2 YDEGEE. This CDR3 has 15 residues. With 5 bases clipped from V and 1 base from J, the junction kept 5 bases outside the gene matches. Study-wide points: The breadth and depth of Spike-specific TCRs increased once two AZD1222 doses had been given. There were repertoire samples only from the period after the peak T cell response. The number of AZD1222 recipients seropositive at baseline was only 5 to 7.

Worth noting for this clone: What it binds is not known.

Generated by immunoSEQ multiplex PCR, the TCRdb table keeps only in-frame clones and is missing some. The sample yields about 93,000 clones, just under 90% seen once. The chain carries TRBV5-8 and TRBJ2-3, with TRBD1 matching over 9 bases. This TCR was sampled from an adult in good health. Sequencing used peripheral blood, obtained on day 0 of MenACWY control vaccination. CDR3 coding DNA: TGTGCCAGCAGTGTGGACAGGGGCGGCACAGATACGCAGTATTTT. This codes for CASSVDRGGTDTQYF.